This TCR beta chain was documented in a study of shared clonotypes between healthy human individuals. Whole-study context: Contributing individuals were a couple of females and a few males aged 18 to 49.

The authors split each subset's genomic DNA evenly across several immunoSEQ plates. Produced via immunoSEQ multiplex PCR; TCRdb's table is partial and in-frame only. The data contain about 2,100,000 clones, under 95% of them singletons. A note on this clone: Antigen: not known.

The naive CD8 population came from CD45RO-negative cells selected for CCR7, without terminally differentiated effector memory CD45RA+ cells. Free of recent acute infections or vaccinations, the donors were healthy HIV-negative adults. This CDR3 is 15 amino acids long. The J segment lost 7 bases and the V segment lost 3 bases, leaving 10 bases of the junction unmatched. Per germline, CDR1 MNHEY and CDR2 SVGAGI. The study's findings and limits: Sampling covered blood only; tissue repertoires likely differ.

The clonotype originates from a man in his late teens or twenties in good health. Some clones in this sample may be carry-over from other donors' samples. The specimen was naive CD8+ T cells from PBMCs. The gene calls are TRBV6-5 and TRBJ1-2; 8 bases fit TRBD1. CDR3 bases: TGTGCCAGCAGTTATACCCAGGGGGCGCTTGCTGGCTACACCTTC. Its translation is CASSYTQGALAGYTF.